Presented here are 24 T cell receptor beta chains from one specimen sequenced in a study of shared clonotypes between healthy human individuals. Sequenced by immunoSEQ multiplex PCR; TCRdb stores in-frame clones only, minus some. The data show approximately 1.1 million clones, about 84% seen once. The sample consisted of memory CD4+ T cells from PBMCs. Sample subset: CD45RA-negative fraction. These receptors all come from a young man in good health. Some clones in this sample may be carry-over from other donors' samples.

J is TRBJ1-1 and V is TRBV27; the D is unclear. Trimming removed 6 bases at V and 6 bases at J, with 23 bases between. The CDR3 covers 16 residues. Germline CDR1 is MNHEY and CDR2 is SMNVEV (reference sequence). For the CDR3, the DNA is TGTGCCAGCAGGGCACCCAGCGCGGTTTGGTATTCTGAAGCTTTCTTT. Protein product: CASRAPSAVWYSEAFF.

The CDR3 nucleotides are TGCGCCAGCAGCCAGGGACTAGCGGGTCAAGAGACCCAGTACTTC. Protein: CASSQGLAGQETQYF. The J gene is TRBJ2-5, the V gene TRBV4-1, with TRBD2 matching 12 bases. This CDR3 has 15 amino acids. The germline gives CDR1 MGHRA, CDR2 YSYEKL. V gave up 3 bases and J gave up 2 bases; unmatched junction bases: 1.

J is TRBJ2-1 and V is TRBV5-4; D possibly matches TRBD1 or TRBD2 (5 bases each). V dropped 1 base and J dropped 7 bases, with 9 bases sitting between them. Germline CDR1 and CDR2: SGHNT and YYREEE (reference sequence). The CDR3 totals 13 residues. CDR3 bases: TGTGCCAGCAGCTTGAGTGGGGGAAATGAGCAGTTCTTC. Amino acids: CASSLSGGNEQFF.

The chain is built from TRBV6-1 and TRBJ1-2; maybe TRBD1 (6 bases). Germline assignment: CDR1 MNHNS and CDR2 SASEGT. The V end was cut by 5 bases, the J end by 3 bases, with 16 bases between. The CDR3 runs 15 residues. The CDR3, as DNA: TGTGCCAGCAGTCACACAGGACAGCCAGACTATGGCTACACCTTC. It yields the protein CASSHTGQPDYGYTF.

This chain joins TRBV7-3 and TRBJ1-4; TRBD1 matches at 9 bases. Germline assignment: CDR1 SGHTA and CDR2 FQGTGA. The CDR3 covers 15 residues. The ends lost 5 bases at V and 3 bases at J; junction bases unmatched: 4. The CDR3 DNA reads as TGTGCCAGCAGCCAGACAGGGGGATCTAATGAAAAACTGTTTTTT. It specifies CASSQTGGSNEKLFF.

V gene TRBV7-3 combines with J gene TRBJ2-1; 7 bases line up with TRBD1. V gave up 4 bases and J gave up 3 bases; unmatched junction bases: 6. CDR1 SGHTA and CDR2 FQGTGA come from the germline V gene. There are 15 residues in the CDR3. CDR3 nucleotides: TGTGCCAGCAGCTACAGACAGGGTAGCTACAATGAGCAGTTCTTC. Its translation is CASSYRQGSYNEQFF.

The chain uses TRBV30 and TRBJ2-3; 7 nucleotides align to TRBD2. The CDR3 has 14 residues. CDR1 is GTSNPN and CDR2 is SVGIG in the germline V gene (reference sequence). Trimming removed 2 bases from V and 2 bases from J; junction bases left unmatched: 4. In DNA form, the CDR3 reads TGTGCCTGGAGTAGGGGACTAAACACAGATACGCAGTATTTT. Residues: CAWSRGLNTDTQYF.

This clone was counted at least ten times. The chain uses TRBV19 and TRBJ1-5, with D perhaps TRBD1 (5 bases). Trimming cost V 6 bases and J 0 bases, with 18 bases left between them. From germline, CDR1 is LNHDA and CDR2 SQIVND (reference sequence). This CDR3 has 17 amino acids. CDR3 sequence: CASSRDRTRNSNQPQHF. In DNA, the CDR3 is TGTGCCAGTAGCCGGGACCGGACAAGAAATAGCAATCAGCCCCAGCATTTT.

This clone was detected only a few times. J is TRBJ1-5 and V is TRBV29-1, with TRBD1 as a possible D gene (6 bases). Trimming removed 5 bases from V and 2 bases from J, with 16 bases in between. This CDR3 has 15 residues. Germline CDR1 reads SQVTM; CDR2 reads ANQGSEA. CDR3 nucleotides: TGCAGCGTTACCACAGGGCAATCGGGCAATCAGCCCCAGCATTTT. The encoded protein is CSVTTGQSGNQPQHF.

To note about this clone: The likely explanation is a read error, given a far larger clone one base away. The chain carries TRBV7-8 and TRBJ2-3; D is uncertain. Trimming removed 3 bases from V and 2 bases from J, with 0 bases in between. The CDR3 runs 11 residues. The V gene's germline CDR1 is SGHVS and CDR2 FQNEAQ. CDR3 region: CASSFTDTQYF. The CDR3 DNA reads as TGTGCCAGCAGCTTCACAGATACGCAGTATTTT.

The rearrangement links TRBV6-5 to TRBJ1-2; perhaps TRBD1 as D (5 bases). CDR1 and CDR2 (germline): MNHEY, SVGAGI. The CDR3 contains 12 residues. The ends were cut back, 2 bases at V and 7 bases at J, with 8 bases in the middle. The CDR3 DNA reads TGTGCCAGCAGTTACGGGAGGGGTGGCTACACCTTC. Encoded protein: CASSYGRGGYTF.

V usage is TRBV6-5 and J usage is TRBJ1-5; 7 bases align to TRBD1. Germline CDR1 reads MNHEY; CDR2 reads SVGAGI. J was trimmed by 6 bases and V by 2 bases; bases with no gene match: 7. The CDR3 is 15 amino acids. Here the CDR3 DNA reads TGTGCCAGCAGTTACGCAGGGGGGGCCGGTCAGCCCCAGCATTTT. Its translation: CASSYAGGAGQPQHF.

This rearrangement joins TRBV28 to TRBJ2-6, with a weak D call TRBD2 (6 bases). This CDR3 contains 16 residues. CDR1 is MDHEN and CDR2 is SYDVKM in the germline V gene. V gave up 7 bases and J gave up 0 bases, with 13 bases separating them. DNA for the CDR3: TGTGCCAGCAATCGTGGGGGGAGCTCTGGGGCCAACGTCCTGACTTTC. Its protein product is CASNRGGSSGANVLTF.

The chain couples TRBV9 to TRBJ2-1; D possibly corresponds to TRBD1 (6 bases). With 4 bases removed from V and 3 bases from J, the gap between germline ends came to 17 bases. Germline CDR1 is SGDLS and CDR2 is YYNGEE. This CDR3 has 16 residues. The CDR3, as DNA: TGTGCCAGCAGCCCCCCAGGGTCCAGGGGCTACAATGAGCAGTTCTTC. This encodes CASSPPGSRGYNEQFF. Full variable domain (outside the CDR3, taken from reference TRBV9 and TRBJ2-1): DSGVTQTPKHLITATGQRVTLRCSPRSGDLSVYWYQQSLDQGLQFLIQYYNGEERAKGNILERFSAQQFPDLHSELNLSSLELGDSALYFCASSPPGSRGYNEQFFGPGTRLTVL.

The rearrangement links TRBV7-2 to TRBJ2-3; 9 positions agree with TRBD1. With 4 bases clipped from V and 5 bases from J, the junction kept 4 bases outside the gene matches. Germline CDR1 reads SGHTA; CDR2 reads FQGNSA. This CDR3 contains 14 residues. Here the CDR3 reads CASSSGTGQDTQYF. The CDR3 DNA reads TGTGCCAGCAGCTCCGGGACAGGGCAAGATACGCAGTATTTT.

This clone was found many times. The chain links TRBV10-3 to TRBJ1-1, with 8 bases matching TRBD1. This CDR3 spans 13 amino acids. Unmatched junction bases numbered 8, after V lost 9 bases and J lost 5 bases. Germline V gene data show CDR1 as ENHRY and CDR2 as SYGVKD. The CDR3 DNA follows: TGTGCCATTCGAGAGACAGGGGAGACTGAAGCTTTCTTT. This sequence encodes CAIRETGETEAFF.

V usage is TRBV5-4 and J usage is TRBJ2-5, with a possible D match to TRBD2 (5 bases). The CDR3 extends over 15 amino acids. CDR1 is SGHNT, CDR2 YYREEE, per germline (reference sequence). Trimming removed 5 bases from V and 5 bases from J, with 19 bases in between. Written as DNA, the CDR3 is TGTGCCAGCAGTCCCCTTGGAGGAGGCGAGGAGACCCAGTACTTC. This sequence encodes CASSPLGGGEETQYF.

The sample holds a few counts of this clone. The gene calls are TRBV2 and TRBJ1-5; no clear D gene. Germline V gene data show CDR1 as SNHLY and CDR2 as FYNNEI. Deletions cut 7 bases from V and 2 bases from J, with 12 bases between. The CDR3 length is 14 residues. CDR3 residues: CASTSAGGNQPQHF. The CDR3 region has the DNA TGTGCCAGCACATCAGCCGGGGGCAATCAGCCCCAGCATTTT.

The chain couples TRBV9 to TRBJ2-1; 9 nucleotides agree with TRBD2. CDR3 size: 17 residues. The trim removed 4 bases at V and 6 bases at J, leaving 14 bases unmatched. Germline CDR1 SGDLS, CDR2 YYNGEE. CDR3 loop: CASSPRGGGVVSNEQFF. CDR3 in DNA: TGTGCCAGCAGCCCCCGGGGCGGGGGGGTAGTGAGCAATGAGCAGTTCTTC.

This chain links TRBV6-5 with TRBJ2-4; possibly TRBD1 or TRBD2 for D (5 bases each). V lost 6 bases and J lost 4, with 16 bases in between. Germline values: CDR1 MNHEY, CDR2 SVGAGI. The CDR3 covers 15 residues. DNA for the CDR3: TGTGCCAGCAGCCCCCCCGGGACGCGGAAAAACATTCAGTACTTC. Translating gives CASSPPGTRKNIQYF.

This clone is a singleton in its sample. CDR3 protein: CASSAGVVAGNTIYF. CDR3 in DNA: TGTGCCAGCAGTGCTGGTGTAGTAGCTGGAAACACCATATATTTT. The chain is built from TRBV2 and TRBJ1-3; D remains unclear. Deletions cut 4 bases from V and 2 bases from J, with 12 bases between. Germline-derived CDR1 and CDR2 are SNHLY and FYNNEI. CDR3 length equals 15 residues.

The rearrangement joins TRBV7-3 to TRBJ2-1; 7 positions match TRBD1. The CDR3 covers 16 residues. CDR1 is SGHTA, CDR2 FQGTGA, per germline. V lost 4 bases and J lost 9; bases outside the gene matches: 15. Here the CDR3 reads CASSSPRDSGRSEQFF. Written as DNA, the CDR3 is TGTGCCAGCAGCTCTCCTCGGGACAGCGGCAGGAGTGAGCAGTTCTTC.

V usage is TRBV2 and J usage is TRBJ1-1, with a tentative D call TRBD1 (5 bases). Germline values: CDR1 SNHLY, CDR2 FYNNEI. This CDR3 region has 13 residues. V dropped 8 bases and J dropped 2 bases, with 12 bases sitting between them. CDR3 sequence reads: CASGRDYNTEAFF. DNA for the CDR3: TGTGCCAGCGGGAGGGACTACAACACTGAAGCTTTCTTT.

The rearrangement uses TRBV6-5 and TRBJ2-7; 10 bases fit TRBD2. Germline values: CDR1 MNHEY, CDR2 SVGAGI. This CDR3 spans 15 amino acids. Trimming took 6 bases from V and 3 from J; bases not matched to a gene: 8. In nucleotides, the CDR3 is TGTGCCAGCAGAGGGCTAGCGGGAGTGGTCTACGAGCAGTACTTC. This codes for CASRGLAGVVYEQYF.